What follows are 8 T cell receptor beta chains derived from one specimen sequenced in a study of CD8+CD57+ T cells in acquired aplastic anemia. An expansion of CD8+CD57+ cells by flow cytometry had been shown in patients chosen for sequencing. Template material for TCR beta VDJ and CDR3 profiling consisted of genomic DNA. Each CDR3 protein is one row after TCRdb ran MiXCR on the reads. This table has around 430,000 distinct CDR3 sequences, more than 25% appearing once. Sequencing was performed on sorted CD4+, CD8+, or CD8+CD57+ T cells (not recorded which) from PBMCs. Every receptor here comes from a human donor with aplastic anemia.

This clonotype was found many times. This rearrangement joins TRBV19 to TRBJ1-1, with a possible D match to TRBD1 (5 bases). This CDR3 contains 14 residues. Looked up from germline, CDR1 is LNHDA and CDR2 is SQIVND (reference sequence). V was clipped by 3 bases and J by 5 bases, with 13 bases between them. The CDR3 DNA reads as TGTGCCAGTAGTATGTCCAGGGCTAGGACTGAAGCTTTCTTT. This gives the protein CASSMSRARTEAFF.

This clonotype was picked up a small number of times. The V gene is TRBV30, the J gene TRBJ1-3, with 7 positions matching TRBD1. There are 16 residues in the CDR3. V dropped 2 bases and J dropped 4; count of bases not matched to a gene: 11. Per germline, CDR1 GTSNPN and CDR2 SVGIG (reference sequence). The CDR3 here is CAWSSGVRGLGNTIYF. As DNA, the CDR3 is TGTGCCTGGAGTTCCGGCGTGAGGGGGCTCGGAAACACCATATATTTT.

This clonotype came up many times. V usage is TRBV5-1 and J usage is TRBJ2-7; 9 bases are a match to TRBD1. The CDR3 covers 16 residues. Germline trimming cut 0 bases from V and 2 bases from J; bases unmatched to any gene: 6. CDR1 is SGHRS and CDR2 is YFSETQ in the germline V gene. CDR3: CASSLVPGQGAYEQYF. The CDR3 DNA follows: TGCGCCAGCAGCTTGGTACCGGGACAGGGTGCCTACGAGCAGTACTTC.

This sequence joins TRBV6-1 and TRBJ1-2; 10 nucleotides align to TRBD1. Germline CDR1 reads MNHNS; CDR2 reads SASEGT. The CDR3 has 14 residues. Unmatched junction bases numbered 6, after V lost 6 bases and J lost 5 bases. CDR3 sequence reads: CASRGQGRRYGYTF. Here the CDR3 DNA reads TGTGCCAGCAGGGGACAGGGGAGGAGGTATGGCTACACCTTC.

Ten or more counts support this clonotype. This chain links TRBV15 with TRBJ2-1; D is unclear. Germline V gives CDR1 LNHNV, CDR2 YYDKDF (reference sequence). This CDR3 is built from 15 residues. Deletions cut 4 bases from V and 2 bases from J, with 12 bases between. The CDR3 is CATSTSWAAYNEQFF. The CDR3 DNA sequence: TGTGCCACCAGCACCAGTTGGGCCGCCTACAATGAGCAGTTCTTC.

This clonotype was seen at least ten times. The chain recombines TRBV5-1 with TRBJ1-2; D unclear. V lost 0 bases to trimming and J lost 8 bases, with 8 bases between them. The CDR3 is 12 amino acids. Germline lookup yields CDR1 SGHRS and CDR2 YFSETQ. The CDR3 here is CASSLGLLGYTF. CDR3 nucleotide sequence: TGCGCCAGCAGCTTGGGTCTCTTAGGCTACACCTTC. The whole variable domain, filled in from reference TRBV5-1 and TRBJ1-2, reads KAGVTQTPRYLIKTRGQQVTLSCSPISGHRSVSWYQQTPGQGLQFLFEYFSETQRNKGNFPGRFSGRQFSNSRSEMNVSTLELGDSALYLCASSLGLLGYTFGSGTRLTVV.

The chain recombines TRBV5-5 with TRBJ2-7; the D gene is possibly TRBD2 (6 bases). The CDR3 is 15 amino acids. Germline V gene data show CDR1 as SGHKS and CDR2 as YYEKEE (reference sequence). The V end was cut by 4 bases, the J end by 2 bases, with 16 bases between. The CDR3 DNA is TGTGCCAGCAGCCCGGGGGTCGGGGCGCCCTACGAGCAGTACTTC. Translated: CASSPGVGAPYEQYF.

This clonotype was recorded many times. This chain joins TRBV7-2 and TRBJ2-5; D is unresolved. In germline, CDR1 is SGHTA, CDR2 FQGNSA. Trimming took 5 bases from V and 4 from J, leaving 14 bases between them. This CDR3 region has 14 residues. The CDR3 coding sequence is TGTGCCAGCAGCCCTCCCCCACACTCAGAGACCCAGTACTTC. It specifies CASSPPPHSETQYF.